Each of the 30 T cell receptor beta chains below was sequenced from the same sample in a study of TIL therapy for anti-PD-1-resistant metastatic lung cancer. The libraries were made with immunoSEQ v3. Generated by immunoSEQ multiplex PCR, the TCRdb table keeps only in-frame clones and is missing some. The sample contains about 48,000 clones, about two thirds of which appear only once. This sample's time point: pre-treatment sample, taken before nivolumab and TIL therapy. Most excised metastases sampled were pleural nodules or supraclavicular lymph nodes. The specimen comprised tumor tissue, sampled at baseline. These receptor sequences come from a person between 25 and 80 years old with non-small cell lung cancer.

V usage is TRBV14 and J usage is TRBJ2-3; D is uncertain. CDR3 length equals 12 residues. With 4 bases removed from V and 6 bases from J, the gap between germline ends came to 8 bases. CDR1 and CDR2 (germline): SGHDN, FVKESK. The CDR3 DNA follows: TGTGCCAGCAGCCTATCGTGGGATACGCAGTATTTT. Its translation: CASSLSWDTQYF.

The chain is built from TRBV10-1 and TRBJ2-3, with 10 bases matching TRBD2. CDR3 length: 15 residues. Germline V gives CDR1 WNHNN, CDR2 SYGVQD (reference sequence). With V trimmed by 6 bases and J by 2 bases, 5 bases remained unmatched. CDR3 in amino acids: CASSAGTSDTDTQYF. The CDR3 DNA follows: TGCGCCAGCAGCGCCGGGACTAGCGACACAGATACGCAGTATTTT.

As concerns this clone: The junction differs from germline at one of its ends, possibly a read error. V usage is TRBV7-7 and J usage is TRBJ2-2; tentatively, D is TRBD1 or TRBD2 (5 bases each). CDR1 SSHAT and CDR2 FNYEAQ come from the germline V gene (reference sequence). The CDR3 spans 15 residues. CDR3 sequence: CASSSTGAWGGELFF. The CDR3 nucleotides read TGTGCTAGCAGCTCGACCGGGGCTTGGGGCGGGGAGCTGTTTTTT.

This chain joins TRBV29-1 and TRBJ1-2; D is uncertain. Per germline, CDR1 SQVTM and CDR2 ANQGSEA. V was trimmed by 7 bases and J by 8 bases, leaving 5 bases between them. This CDR3 comprises 8 residues. CDR3 amino acids: CSAGGYTF. The CDR3 DNA is TGCAGCGCTGGAGGCTACACCTTC.

The V gene is TRBV28, the J gene TRBJ1-2, with D perhaps TRBD1 (6 bases). Germline lookup yields CDR1 MDHEN and CDR2 SYDVKM. This CDR3 spans 12 amino acids. V was clipped by 6 bases and J by 8 bases, with 13 bases between them. The CDR3 loop reads CASSTGGWGYTF. The CDR3 coding sequence is TGTGCCAGCAGCACGGGGGGCTGGGGCTACACCTTC.

V and J are TRBV7-9 and TRBJ2-7, with 9 bases matching TRBD1. CDR3 length: 14 amino acids. With V trimmed by 5 bases and J by 3 bases, 5 bases remained unmatched. Germline V gene data show CDR1 as SEHNR and CDR2 as FQNEAQ (reference sequence). CDR3 sequence: CASSPTGGLYEQYF. The CDR3 DNA reads TGTGCCAGCAGCCCGACAGGGGGACTCTACGAGCAGTACTTC.

This sequence joins TRBV7-6 and TRBJ2-7; D unresolved. Germline assignment: CDR1 SGHVS and CDR2 FNYEAQ. The CDR3 has 11 residues. V dropped 1 base and J dropped 5 bases, with 3 bases sitting between them. CDR3 bases: TGTGCCAGCAGCTTAGACCACGAGCAGTACTTC. Encoded protein: CASSLDHEQYF.

The chain combines TRBV28 with TRBJ2-7, with TRBD2 identical over 9 bases. The CDR3 sequence is 14 residues long. Germline assignment: CDR1 MDHEN and CDR2 SYDVKM. Losses at the gene ends were 7 bases for V and 3 bases for J; bases not matched to a gene: 7. The CDR3 spells CASTIAGASYEQYF. CDR3 coding DNA: TGTGCCAGCACGATAGCGGGAGCTAGCTACGAGCAGTACTTC.

Worth noting for this clone: In the same sample, other DNA sequences code for this CDR3. The chain links TRBV5-1 to TRBJ2-7, with 8 positions matching TRBD1. Germline V lookup: CDR1 SGHRS, CDR2 YFSETQ. The CDR3 sequence is 15 residues long. The V segment lost 0 bases and the J segment 0 bases; nucleotides outside the gene matches: 2. The CDR3 sequence: CASSLAGTGSYEQYF. The CDR3 region has the DNA TGCGCCAGCAGCTTGGCCGGGACAGGCTCCTACGAGCAGTACTTC.

This rearrangement joins TRBV19 to TRBJ2-3, with 9 bases fitting TRBD2. This CDR3 spans 15 amino acids. Germline CDR1 LNHDA, CDR2 SQIVND (reference sequence). With V trimmed by 3 bases and J by 5 bases, 6 bases remained unmatched. CDR3 in amino acids: CASSIRLADGDTQYF. The CDR3 DNA reads as TGTGCCAGTAGTATCAGACTAGCGGATGGAGATACGCAGTATTTT.

The chain combines TRBV5-1 with TRBJ1-1; tentatively, D is TRBD1 (5 bases). There are 15 residues in the CDR3. The V end lost 0 bases, the J end lost 4 bases, and 13 bases lay between the germline ends. Germline V CDR1 and CDR2: SGHRS, YFSETQ. CDR3 protein: CASSLGLGGSTEAFF. The CDR3 region has the DNA TGCGCCAGCAGCTTGGGTCTGGGGGGAAGCACTGAAGCTTTCTTT.

This clone has only a few counts. This CDR3 is CALSRAGALQAEQYF. As DNA, the CDR3 is TGTGCCTTGTCTCGGGCAGGGGCCCTGCAGGCGGAGCAGTACTTC. The chain employs TRBV30 and TRBJ2-7, with D perhaps matching TRBD1 (6 bases). V was clipped by 7 bases and J by 7 bases, with 26 bases between them. This CDR3 is built from 15 residues. Germline V gene lookup returns CDR1 GTSNPN and CDR2 SVGIG (reference sequence).

The rearrangement links TRBV19 to TRBJ1-5; TRBD1 matches at 10 bases. Trimming took 6 bases from V and 6 from J; bases not matched to a gene: 5. The CDR3 has 14 residues. The germline V gene has CDR1 LNHDA and CDR2 SQIVND (reference sequence). The CDR3 nucleotides read TGTGCCAGTAGCCGACAGGGGGCGGTTCAGCCCCAGCATTTT. This sequence encodes CASSRQGAVQPQHF.

Remarks on this clone: One end of the junction is discordant with germline, which a read error may explain. The rearrangement joins TRBV9 to TRBJ2-5; D might be TRBD1 or TRBD2, each matching 5 bases. From germline, CDR1 is SGDLS and CDR2 YYNGEE. The CDR3 contains 15 residues. In DNA form, the CDR3 reads TGTGCCAGCAGCGTAATTCTGGGACCCAAAGAGGCCCAGTACTTC. Translating it yields CASSVILGPKEAQYF.

CDR3 sequence: CASSNSGTAVYEQYF. The CDR3 bases are TGTGCCAGCAGCAATAGCGGGACAGCAGTCTACGAGCAGTACTTC. The genes are TRBV7-9 and TRBJ2-7; possible D gene TRBD2, 8 bases. The CDR3 covers 15 residues. The V gene's germline CDR1 is SEHNR and CDR2 FQNEAQ (reference sequence). Trimming took 5 bases from V and 3 from J, leaving 17 bases between them.

This clone was observed a handful of times. V gene TRBV11-2 combines with J gene TRBJ2-3, with 8 bases aligning to TRBD2. The CDR3 totals 15 residues. V was pared by 5 bases and J by 1 base, with 5 bases of the junction left unmatched. From germline, CDR1 is SGHAT and CDR2 FQNNGV. CDR3 residues: CASSPPAGGTDTQYF. The CDR3 nucleotides read TGTGCCAGCAGCCCCCCAGCGGGAGGCACAGATACGCAGTATTTT.

This chain connects TRBV2 to TRBJ2-3; D unresolved. This CDR3 is 14 amino acids long. Germline V gene data show CDR1 as SNHLY and CDR2 as FYNNEI. V was cut by 4 bases and J by 0 bases, with 8 bases left in between. In DNA form, the CDR3 reads TGTGCCAGCAGTGGGGGTATCAGCACAGATACGCAGTATTTT. Its translation: CASSGGISTDTQYF. Full variable domain (missing parts from reference TRBV2 and TRBJ2-3): EPEVTQTPSHQVTQMGQEVILRCVPISNHLYFYWYRQILGQKVEFLVSFYNNEISEKSEIFDDQFSVERPDGSNFTLKIRSTKLEDSAMYFCASSGGISTDTQYFGPGTRLTVL.

The chain employs TRBV5-1 and TRBJ2-3, with 9 bases identical to TRBD1. V lost 0 bases to trimming and J lost 5 bases; unmatched junction nucleotides: 4. The germline V gene encodes CDR1 SGHRS and CDR2 YFSETQ. The CDR3 is made up of 15 amino acids. In DNA form, the CDR3 reads TGCGCCAGCAGCTTGGGGACAGGGGCAGGAGATACGCAGTATTTT. Protein: CASSLGTGAGDTQYF.

This chain uses TRBV5-4 with TRBJ1-5; no reliable D call. V was cut by 0 bases and J by 6 bases, with 10 bases left in between. Germline-derived CDR1 and CDR2 are SGHNT and YYREEE (reference sequence). The length of the CDR3 is 14 residues. The CDR3 spells CASSLDGVGQPQHF. Written as DNA, the CDR3 is TGTGCCAGCAGCTTGGACGGAGTGGGTCAGCCCCAGCATTTT.

This sequence joins TRBV6-4 and TRBJ2-1, with 8 bases aligning to TRBD2. CDR1 and CDR2 (germline): MRHNA, SNTAGT. This CDR3 region has 15 residues. V gave up 4 bases and J gave up 7 bases; unmatched junction bases: 9. CDR3 coding DNA: TGTGCCAGCAGTGTGTCCAGCGGGGGCCTAAATGAGCAGTTCTTC. Amino acids: CASSVSSGGLNEQFF.

The gene calls are TRBV9 and TRBJ1-1, with a possible D match to TRBD1 (5 bases). The CDR3 has 14 amino acids. Germline V CDR1 and CDR2: SGDLS, YYNGEE. V was pared by 0 bases and J by 4 bases, with 10 bases between. The CDR3: CASSVGGFGTEAFF. The CDR3 DNA reads as TGTGCCAGCAGCGTAGGGGGCTTTGGCACTGAAGCTTTCTTT.

The chain joins TRBV6-5 to TRBJ2-2; D tentatively fits TRBD1 or TRBD2 (5 bases each). Looked up from germline, CDR1 is MNHEY and CDR2 is SVGAGI. With 2 bases removed from V and 1 base from J, the gap between germline ends came to 11 bases. This CDR3 is built from 16 residues. The CDR3: CASSYPGGLNTGELFF. CDR3 DNA sequence: TGTGCCAGCAGTTACCCTGGGGGTCTGAACACCGGGGAGCTGTTTTTT.

The table lists this clone with a few counts. The V and J genes are TRBV19 and TRBJ1-2; TRBD1 is a possible D gene (6 bases). The CDR3 sequence is 13 residues long. Between the trimmed V and J ends, which lost 6 bases and 6 bases, there was a span of 14 bases. Looked up from germline, CDR1 is LNHDA and CDR2 is SQIVND (reference sequence). The CDR3 spells CASRKQGQDGYTF. The CDR3, as DNA: TGTGCCAGTAGGAAACAGGGCCAGGATGGCTACACCTTC.

This chain uses TRBV2 with TRBJ2-3; D may be TRBD2 (5 bases). V gave up 4 bases and J gave up 4 bases, with 9 bases separating them. The CDR3 has 13 residues. Looked up from germline, CDR1 is SNHLY and CDR2 is FYNNEI. The CDR3 DNA is TGTGCCAGCAGTGTCATGGGAGCAGATACGCAGTATTTT. Protein sequence: CASSVMGADTQYF.

CDR3 DNA sequence: TGTGCCAGCACCTCCGGGACAGGGGGCTACGAGCAGTACTTC. It translates to CASTSGTGGYEQYF. The genes are TRBV6-1 and TRBJ2-7; 11 positions match TRBD1. In germline, CDR1 is MNHNS, CDR2 SASEGT. The V gene end was trimmed by 7 bases and the J gene end by 3 bases; junction bases not matched to a gene: 5. This CDR3 has 14 residues.

This clone was observed a few times. The J gene is TRBJ2-2, the V gene TRBV19; a weak D match, TRBD1 (6 bases). The germline V and J ends were trimmed by 5 bases and 7 bases, with 17 bases remaining between them. The germline V gene encodes CDR1 LNHDA and CDR2 SQIVND (reference sequence). The CDR3 spans 15 residues. The CDR3 region has the DNA TGTGCCAGTAGTCCCCGAGGGGGTTTCGACGGGGAGCTGTTTTTT. Its translation: CASSPRGGFDGELFF.

The chain carries TRBV10-1 and TRBJ2-1; 7 nucleotides agree with TRBD2. The CDR3 totals 16 residues. After removal of 2 bases from V and 5 bases from J, the junction contained 9 bases not matched to a gene. Germline CDR1 reads WNHNN; CDR2 reads SYGVQD (reference sequence). CDR3 in DNA: TGCGCCAGCAGTGAGGCGTCTGGGACTACCCACAATGAGCAGTTCTTC. Translating it yields CASSEASGTTHNEQFF.

The chain is built from TRBV29-1 and TRBJ1-2; weak D call: TRBD1 (5 bases). From germline, CDR1 is SQVTM and CDR2 ANQGSEA. The CDR3 consists of 12 residues. Between the trimmed V and J ends, which lost 7 bases and 2 bases, there was a span of 11 bases. This chain's CDR3 is CSGWGRNYGYTF. The DNA for the CDR3 is TGCAGCGGATGGGGCAGGAACTATGGCTACACCTTC.

The chain carries TRBV9 and TRBJ1-3; 8 bases align to TRBD1. This CDR3 has 17 residues. Germline V CDR1 and CDR2: SGDLS, YYNGEE. The ends lost 0 bases at V and 4 bases at J; junction bases unmatched: 9. This CDR3 is CASSVEQGALQGNTIYF. The CDR3 DNA reads TGTGCCAGCAGCGTAGAGCAGGGGGCTCTTCAAGGAAACACCATATATTTT.

This clone was counted only a few times. The V and J genes are TRBV6-6 and TRBJ1-1; no clear D gene. This CDR3 is built from 14 residues. Germline-derived CDR1 and CDR2 are MNHNY and SVGAGI (reference sequence). Deletions cut 5 bases from V and 2 bases from J, with 12 bases between. The DNA for the CDR3 is TGTGCCAGCAGTCTTCGTTCCACAAACACTGAAGCTTTCTTT. Translated: CASSLRSTNTEAFF.